What follows are 23 T cell receptor beta chains derived from one specimen sequenced in a study of Ad26.COV2.S vaccination and SARS-CoV-2 variants. As for treatment: 15 to 20 received Ad26.COV2.S at low or high dose, single or two shots; roughly five received placebo; per-sample allocation not given. Collection of samples fell on day 63 after the first vaccine or placebo injection. Assay: immunoSEQ multiplex PCR; the TCRdb copy retains only in-frame clones and omits some. The sample carries about 350,000 clones, about 88% recorded once. The sample was peripheral blood, taken in a trial of Ad26.COV2.S vaccine versus placebo. These receptor sequences come from a person between 18 and 65 years old who received the Ad26.COV2.S COVID-19 vaccine or a placebo.

The rearrangement links TRBV19 to TRBJ2-2; D not certain. Trimming cost V 7 bases and J 1 base, with 10 bases left between them. The CDR3 length is 14 residues. Germline lookup yields CDR1 LNHDA and CDR2 SQIVND (reference sequence). CDR3 sequence (DNA): TGTGCCAGTAAGGGCGGTATGAACACCGGGGAGCTGTTTTTT. Residues: CASKGGMNTGELFF.

This chain connects TRBV4-3 to TRBJ1-2; tentative D call: TRBD1 (6 bases). CDR3 length: 16 residues. Trimming took off 0 bases at V and 4 bases at J, with 15 bases between the two ends. Germline CDR1 LGHNA, CDR2 YSLEER. The CDR3 loop is CASSQDTGWGLYGYTF. The CDR3 region has the DNA TGCGCCAGCAGCCAAGATACAGGGTGGGGACTCTATGGCTACACCTTC.

Comment on this clone: Other DNA sequences in the sample encode the same CDR3. This chain links TRBV4-3 with TRBJ2-7, with 14 positions matching TRBD2. Germline loops: CDR1 LGHNA, CDR2 YSLEER. The CDR3 is 15 residues long. V dropped 3 bases and J dropped 3; count of bases not matched to a gene: 1. CDR3 nucleotide sequence: TGCGCCAGCAGCCAGGGACTAGCGGGAGTCTACGAGCAGTACTTC. Protein product: CASSQGLAGVYEQYF.

V and J are TRBV5-6 and TRBJ2-4; D call uncertain. The V and J ends lost 3 bases and 1 base respectively, with 14 bases between them. CDR1 and CDR2 (germline): SGHDT, YYEEEE. The CDR3 runs to 16 residues. The CDR3 sequence is CASSSRPDRAKNIQYF. The CDR3 nucleotides read TGTGCCAGCAGCTCAAGACCCGATCGGGCCAAAAACATTCAGTACTTC.

The gene calls are TRBV2 and TRBJ1-1; D call uncertain. The germline gives CDR1 SNHLY, CDR2 FYNNEI. This CDR3 has 13 residues. The V gene lost 3 bases and the J gene lost 5 bases, with 10 bases spanning the gap. The CDR3, as DNA: TGTGCCAGCAGTGACGAGGGAGAGACTGAAGCTTTCTTT. It encodes CASSDEGETEAFF.

The V call is TRBV5-4, the J call TRBJ2-5; no clear D. Trimming cost V 0 bases and J 1 base, with 7 bases left between them. The germline V gene has CDR1 SGHNT and CDR2 YYREEE (reference sequence). The CDR3 covers 14 residues. The CDR3 sequence: CASSLVSSQETQYF. As DNA, the CDR3 is TGTGCCAGCAGCTTGGTTTCTAGCCAAGAGACCCAGTACTTC.

This sequence joins TRBV5-4 and TRBJ2-5; D may be TRBD1 (6 bases). The CDR3 spans 14 residues. V lost 5 bases to trimming and J lost 5 bases, with 16 bases between them. The germline V gene encodes CDR1 SGHNT and CDR2 YYREEE (reference sequence). CDR3 sequence (DNA): TGTGCCAGCAGTAGCAGGACAGCAAGGGAGACCCAGTACTTC. Its protein is CASSSRTARETQYF.

The table lists this clone with a count of one. The V gene is TRBV13, the J gene TRBJ2-7; D is uncertain. Germline loops: CDR1 PRHDT, CDR2 FYEKMQ (reference sequence). This CDR3 is built from 12 residues. Trimming left V 2 bases short and J 4 bases short, with 6 bases between. This CDR3 reads CASSLSEYEQYF. CDR3 DNA sequence: TGTGCCAGCAGCTTATCGGAGTACGAGCAGTACTTC.

The V call is TRBV15, the J call TRBJ1-1; the D is unclear. This CDR3 contains 16 residues. V was clipped by 4 bases and J by 3 bases, with 18 bases between them. Germline assignment: CDR1 LNHNV and CDR2 YYDKDF (reference sequence). The CDR3, as DNA: TGTGCCACCAGCACCCCCCTGGGTCTGGGAGACACTGAAGCTTTCTTT. Protein product: CATSTPLGLGDTEAFF. The whole variable domain, remainder taken from reference TRBV15 and TRBJ1-1, is DAMVIQNPRYQVTQFGKPVTLSCSQTLNHNVMYWYQQKSSQAPKLLFHYYDKDFNNEADTPDNFQSRRPNTSFCFLDIRSPGLGDTAMYLCATSTPLGLGDTEAFFGQGTRLTVV.

Only a few counts were recorded for this clone. The V call is TRBV29-1, the J call TRBJ1-4; 8 nucleotides line up with TRBD1. This CDR3 has 12 residues. Germline values: CDR1 SQVTM, CDR2 ANQGSEA. With 7 bases clipped from V and 4 bases from J, the junction kept 2 bases outside the gene matches. The CDR3, as DNA: TGCAGCGGGACAGGGATTAATGAAAAACTGTTTTTT. Its protein is CSGTGINEKLFF.

The chain is built from TRBV2 and TRBJ2-2, with unresolved D. Germline CDR1 is SNHLY and CDR2 is FYNNEI. Trimming removed 9 bases from V and 1 base from J, with 12 bases in between. The CDR3 loop spans 14 amino acids. The DNA for the CDR3 is TGTGCCAGTAAAATACAAATGAACACCGGGGAGCTGTTTTTT. Translating it yields CASKIQMNTGELFF. Combining the CDR3 with reference TRBV2 and TRBJ2-2 gives the whole variable domain EPEVTQTPSHQVTQMGQEVILRCVPISNHLYFYWYRQILGQKVEFLVSFYNNEISEKSEIFDDQFSVERPDGSNFTLKIRSTKLEDSAMYFCASKIQMNTGELFFGEGSRLTVL.

The sample holds a few counts of this clone. The chain employs TRBV6-4 and TRBJ2-7, with D unclear. The CDR3 is 15 amino acids. Germline V lookup: CDR1 MRHNA, CDR2 SNTAGT. Trimming took off 2 bases at V and 3 bases at J, with 14 bases between the two ends. CDR3 residues: CASSDTSAPYYEQYF. The CDR3 DNA reads as TGTGCCAGCAGTGACACGTCAGCGCCTTACTACGAGCAGTACTTC.

This sequence joins TRBV5-6 and TRBJ2-4, with D unclear. The CDR3 has 14 residues. Deletions cut 4 bases from V and 0 bases from J, with 8 bases between. In germline, CDR1 is SGHDT, CDR2 YYEEEE. The CDR3 DNA is TGTGCCAGCAGCCCCCAAAAAGCCAAAAACATTCAGTACTTC. This gives the protein CASSPQKAKNIQYF.

CDR3 residues: CASSPQQRTEAFF. Written as DNA, the CDR3 is TGTGCCAGCAGCCCCCAACAGCGGACTGAAGCTTTCTTT. The genes are TRBV7-2 and TRBJ1-1; D unresolved. The CDR3 length is 13 residues. Trimming left V 5 bases short and J 5 bases short, with 12 bases between. In germline, CDR1 is SGHTA, CDR2 FQGNSA.

This clone came up a few times. The rearrangement uses TRBV7-6 and TRBJ1-2; D ambiguous. CDR3 length: 13 amino acids. Trimming stripped 0 bases from V and 5 bases from J, with 7 bases between. The germline V gene encodes CDR1 SGHVS and CDR2 FNYEAQ. DNA for the CDR3: TGTGCCAGCAGCTTAGCTCCCGTTTATGGCTACACCTTC. Protein product: CASSLAPVYGYTF.

V is TRBV19 and J is TRBJ1-4, with 10 bases aligning to TRBD1. CDR3 length equals 14 residues. Per germline, CDR1 LNHDA and CDR2 SQIVND (reference sequence). The J segment lost 8 bases and the V segment lost 4 bases, leaving 4 bases of the junction unmatched. This CDR3 is CASSTGQGDEKLFF. The CDR3 DNA reads as TGTGCCAGTAGTACTGGACAGGGGGACGAAAAACTGTTTTTT. Together with reference TRBV19 and TRBJ1-4, the CDR3 gives the full variable domain: DGGITQSPKYLFRKEGQNVTLSCEQNLNHDAMYWYRQDPGQGLRLIYYSQIVNDFQKGDIAEGYSVSREKKESFPLTVTSAQKNPTAFYLCASSTGQGDEKLFFGSGTQLSVL.

This sequence joins TRBV12-5 and TRBJ2-2, with D tentatively TRBD1 or TRBD2 (6 bases each). Germline assignment: CDR1 LGHNT and CDR2 FRNRAP. Trimming removed 5 bases from V and 9 bases from J, with 16 bases in between. CDR3 length equals 14 residues. CDR3 nucleotides: TGTGCTAGTGGTAACAGGGTCGGGAGTAGGGAGCTGTTTTTT. Protein sequence: CASGNRVGSRELFF.

This clone was picked up one time. V gene TRBV11-3 combines with J gene TRBJ2-3; 8 bases are shared with TRBD1. CDR1 SGHNT and CDR2 YENEEA come from the germline V gene. There are 14 residues in the CDR3. V lost 5 bases, J lost 4 bases, and 5 bases stayed unmatched. The CDR3 loop reads CASSLGQGADTQYF. The DNA of the CDR3 is TGTGCCAGCAGCCTCGGACAGGGAGCAGATACGCAGTATTTT. Variable domain in full (rest from reference TRBV11-3 and TRBJ2-3): EAGVVQSPRYKIIEKKQPVAFWCNPISGHNTLYWYLQNLGQGPELLIRYENEEAVDDSQLPKDRFSAERLKGVDSTLKIQPAELGDSAVYLCASSLGQGADTQYFGPGTRLTVL.

CDR3 sequence (DNA): TGTGCCATCAGTGACAGGGGAGGAGGAAACACCATATATTTT. Protein product: CAISDRGGGNTIYF. The chain carries TRBV10-3 and TRBJ1-3, with D possibly matching TRBD1 (6 bases). V dropped 3 bases and J dropped 4 bases, with 10 bases sitting between them. The CDR3 has 14 amino acids. The germline V gene encodes CDR1 ENHRY and CDR2 SYGVKD.

The J gene is TRBJ1-4, the V gene TRBV29-1; weak D call: TRBD1 (5 bases). Trimming left V 6 bases short and J 3 bases short, with 11 bases between. The CDR3 loop spans 13 amino acids. From germline, CDR1 is SQVTM and CDR2 ANQGSEA. The CDR3 here is CSVAVGPNEKLFF. In DNA form, the CDR3 reads TGCAGCGTGGCGGTGGGGCCTAATGAAAAACTGTTTTTT. Supplemented by reference TRBV29-1 and TRBJ1-4, the full variable domain reads SAVISQKPSRDICQRGTSLTIQCQVDSQVTMMFWYRQQPGQSLTLIATANQGSEATYESGFVIDKFPISRPNLTFSTLTVSNMSPEDSSIYLCSVAVGPNEKLFFGSGTQLSVL.

This clone was seen only once. The chain joins TRBV7-9 to TRBJ1-3; D gene uncertain. Trimming took off 2 bases at V and 0 bases at J, with 11 bases between the two ends. The germline gives CDR1 SEHNR, CDR2 FQNEAQ (reference sequence). The CDR3 covers 16 residues. The CDR3 DNA is TGTGCCAGCAGCTTACTCCGGCCGCGCTCTGGAAACACCATATATTTT. The encoded protein is CASSLLRPRSGNTIYF.

This sequence joins TRBV5-1 and TRBJ1-1; D is undetermined. This CDR3 spans 11 amino acids. Germline loops: CDR1 SGHRS, CDR2 YFSETQ. V lost 3 bases and J lost 6, with 6 bases in between. The CDR3 coding sequence is TGCGCCAGCAGCTCTGAGGCTGAAGCTTTCTTT. It yields the protein CASSSEAEAFF. The full variable domain, with the rest looked up from reference TRBV5-1 and TRBJ1-1, is KAGVTQTPRYLIKTRGQQVTLSCSPISGHRSVSWYQQTPGQGLQFLFEYFSETQRNKGNFPGRFSGRQFSNSRSEMNVSTLELGDSALYLCASSSEAEAFFGQGTRLTVV.

V usage is TRBV6-5 and J usage is TRBJ2-1, with D perhaps TRBD2 (5 bases). V dropped 10 bases and J dropped 0 bases, with 10 bases sitting between them. Germline CDR1 and CDR2: MNHEY and SVGAGI. This CDR3 region has 13 residues. Here the CDR3 reads CATKRSSYNEQFF. The CDR3, as DNA: TGTGCCACTAAGCGGAGCTCCTACAATGAGCAGTTCTTC.